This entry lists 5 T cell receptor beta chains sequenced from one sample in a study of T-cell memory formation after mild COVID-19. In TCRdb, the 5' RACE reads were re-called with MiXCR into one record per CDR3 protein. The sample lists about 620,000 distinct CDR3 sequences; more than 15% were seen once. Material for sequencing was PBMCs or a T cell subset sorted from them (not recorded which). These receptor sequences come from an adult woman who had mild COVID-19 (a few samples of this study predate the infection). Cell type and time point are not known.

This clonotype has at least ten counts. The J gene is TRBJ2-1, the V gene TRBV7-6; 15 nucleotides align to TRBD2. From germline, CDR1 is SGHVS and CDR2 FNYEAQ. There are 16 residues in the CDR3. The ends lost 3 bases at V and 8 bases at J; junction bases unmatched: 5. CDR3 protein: CASSFWTSGRADEQFF. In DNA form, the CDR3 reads TGTGCCAGCAGCTTCTGGACTAGCGGGAGGGCGGATGAGCAGTTCTTC.

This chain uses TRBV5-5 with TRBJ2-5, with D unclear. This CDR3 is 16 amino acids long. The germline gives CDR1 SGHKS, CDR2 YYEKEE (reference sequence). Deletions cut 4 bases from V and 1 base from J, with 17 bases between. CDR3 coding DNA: TGTGCCAGCAGCCTGTGTCCTGGTGGGCCCCAAGAGACCCAGTACTTC. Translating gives CASSLCPGGPQETQYF.

CDR3 protein: CASSQDEGGYDGYGYTF. The CDR3 nucleotides are TGCGCCAGCAGCCAAGATGAGGGGGGTTACGACGGGTATGGCTACACCTTC. The chain carries TRBV4-3 and TRBJ1-2; a possible D gene is TRBD1 (6 bases). The CDR3 extends over 17 amino acids. The germline V gene encodes CDR1 LGHNA and CDR2 YSLEER. Between the trimmed V and J ends, which lost 0 bases and 5 bases, there was a span of 19 bases.

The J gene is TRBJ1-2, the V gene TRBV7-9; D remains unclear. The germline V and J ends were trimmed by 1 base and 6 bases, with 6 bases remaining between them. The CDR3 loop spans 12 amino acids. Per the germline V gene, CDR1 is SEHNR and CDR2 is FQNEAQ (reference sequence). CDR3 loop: CASSLDHNGYTF. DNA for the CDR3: TGTGCCAGCAGCTTAGATCACAATGGCTACACCTTC.

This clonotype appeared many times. Written as DNA, the CDR3 is TGTGCCAGCAGCTTAGACAGAGGCAATCAGCCCCAGCATTTT. This codes for CASSLDRGNQPQHF. V and J are TRBV7-9 and TRBJ1-5; D remains ambiguous. With 1 base removed from V and 2 bases from J, the gap between germline ends came to 6 bases. Per the germline V gene, CDR1 is SEHNR and CDR2 is FQNEAQ (reference sequence). This CDR3 has 14 amino acids.